A single sample is the source of the 2 T cell receptor beta chains below, sequenced in a study of T cell therapy after organ transplantation. Specified time point: 20-29 weeks after completion of therapy. The protocol was immunoSEQ multiplex PCR, while the TCRdb copy is restricted to in-frame clones and leaves out a portion. The data show some 17,000 clones, about 85% seen once. The antigens these receptors bind are not known. Sequencing used CD8+ T cells from blood, obtained after autologous CMV-specific T cell therapy. The origin of the receptors is a human patient who had received a solid organ transplant and had CMV disease. Some of these T cells may belong to the graft donor.

This clone was seen a few times. The chain employs TRBV6-4 and TRBJ1-1; possible D gene TRBD1, 5 bases. The CDR3 is made up of 15 amino acids. The V and J ends lost 3 bases and 0 bases respectively, with 11 bases between them. Germline values: CDR1 MRHNA, CDR2 SNTAGT. The chain's CDR3 is CASSEGLDMNTEAFF. For the CDR3, the DNA is TGTGCCAGCAGTGAGGGTTTGGACATGAACACTGAAGCTTTCTTT.

The V call is TRBV6-6, the J call TRBJ2-3; 8 nucleotides agree with TRBD2. The CDR3 spans 15 residues. Germline assignment: CDR1 MNHNY and CDR2 SVGAGI (reference sequence). V was pared by 7 bases and J by 1 base, with 7 bases of the junction left unmatched. This CDR3 is CASISGGYGTDTQYF. The CDR3 coding sequence is TGTGCCAGCATCTCGGGGGGGTACGGCACAGATACGCAGTATTTT.